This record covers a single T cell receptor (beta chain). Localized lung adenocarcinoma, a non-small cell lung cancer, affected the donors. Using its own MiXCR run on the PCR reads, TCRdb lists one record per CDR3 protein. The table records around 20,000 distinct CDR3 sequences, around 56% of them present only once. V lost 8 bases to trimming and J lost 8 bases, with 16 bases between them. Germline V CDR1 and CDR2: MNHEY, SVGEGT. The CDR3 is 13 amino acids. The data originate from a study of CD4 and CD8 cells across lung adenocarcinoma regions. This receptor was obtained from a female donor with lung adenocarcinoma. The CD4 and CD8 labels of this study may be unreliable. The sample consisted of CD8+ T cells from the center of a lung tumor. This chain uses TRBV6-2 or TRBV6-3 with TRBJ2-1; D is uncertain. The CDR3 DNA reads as TGTGCCAGCTCTTTCGTTGGGGTCGATGAGCAGTTCTTC. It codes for CASSFVGVDEQFF.